Presented here are 6 T cell receptor beta chains from one specimen sequenced in a study of metastatic and nonmetastatic thyroid tumors. Before thyroid surgery, none of the patients had received any treatment. TCRdb ran MiXCR on the PCR reads. The sample yields approximately 10,000 clones, 25% to 35% seen once. The sample taken for sequencing was adjacent normal tissue. Receptors originate from a male donor with papillary thyroid cancer or a benign thyroid nodule (not recorded which). Some clones in this sample may be carry-over from other donors' samples.

This clone was seen a few times. The chain uses TRBV6-2 or TRBV6-3 and TRBJ2-1, with 10 bases identical to TRBD2. Per the germline V gene, CDR1 is MNHEY and CDR2 is SVGEGT. Trimming cost V 6 bases and J 9 bases; bases outside gene matches: 14. The CDR3 covers 16 residues. The CDR3 protein is CASSRTSGGDWGEQFF. The CDR3, as DNA: TGTGCCAGCAGCCGCACGAGCGGGGGGGATTGGGGTGAGCAGTTCTTC.

In this sample, this clone is medium-sized. V is TRBV3-1 and J is TRBJ2-2; 7 bases line up with TRBD2. The CDR3 spans 20 residues. CDR1 is LGHDT and CDR2 is YNNKEL in the germline V gene (reference sequence). Unmatched junction bases numbered 19, after V lost 4 bases and J lost 2 bases. The CDR3 is CASSPESLAGSSRNTGELFF. Here the CDR3 DNA reads TGTGCCAGCAGCCCCGAGTCCTTAGCGGGCTCTTCTCGCAACACCGGGGAGCTGTTTTTT.

This clone was detected ten times or more. The chain carries TRBV2 and TRBJ1-1, with a possible D match to TRBD1 (6 bases). CDR1 is SNHLY and CDR2 is FYNNEI in the germline V gene. This CDR3 is built from 12 residues. Deletions cut 11 bases from V and 0 bases from J, with 10 bases between. CDR3 DNA: TGTGCCGGTCGGACAGTGAACACTGAAGCTTTCTTT. Amino acids: CAGRTVNTEAFF. The whole variable domain, remainder taken from reference TRBV2 and TRBJ1-1, is EPEVTQTPSHQVTQMGQEVILRCVPISNHLYFYWYRQILGQKVEFLVSFYNNEISEKSEIFDDQFSVERPDGSNFTLKIRSTKLEDSAMYFCAGRTVNTEAFFGQGTRLTVV.

Sample share makes this clone medium-sized. The chain carries TRBV20-1 and TRBJ2-1; no definite D call. The CDR3 runs 13 residues. From germline, CDR1 is DFQATT and CDR2 SNEGSKA (reference sequence). The V gene lost 4 bases and the J gene lost 2 bases, with 9 bases spanning the gap. The CDR3 DNA reads TGCAGTGCTACCAGACTGACCTACAATGAGCAGTTCTTC. Translated, it gives CSATRLTYNEQFF.

Only one count was recorded for this clone. This chain links TRBV11-2 with TRBJ1-3; D gene uncertain. Germline V gene lookup returns CDR1 SGHAT and CDR2 FQNNGV. The CDR3 length is 16 residues. The V end lost 1 base, the J end lost 4 bases, and 14 bases lay between the germline ends. This chain's CDR3 is CASSLGHGGRGNTIYF. As DNA, the CDR3 is TGTGCCAGCAGCTTAGGTCACGGAGGGAGGGGAAACACCATATATTTT.

The J gene is TRBJ1-1, the V gene TRBV3-1; D ambiguous. This CDR3 has 13 residues. CDR1 is LGHDT, CDR2 YNNKEL, per germline (reference sequence). V was clipped by 1 base and J by 0 bases, with 3 bases between them. CDR3 DNA sequence: TGTGCCAGCAGCCAAGCCTTGAACACTGAAGCTTTCTTT. Its translation is CASSQALNTEAFF.